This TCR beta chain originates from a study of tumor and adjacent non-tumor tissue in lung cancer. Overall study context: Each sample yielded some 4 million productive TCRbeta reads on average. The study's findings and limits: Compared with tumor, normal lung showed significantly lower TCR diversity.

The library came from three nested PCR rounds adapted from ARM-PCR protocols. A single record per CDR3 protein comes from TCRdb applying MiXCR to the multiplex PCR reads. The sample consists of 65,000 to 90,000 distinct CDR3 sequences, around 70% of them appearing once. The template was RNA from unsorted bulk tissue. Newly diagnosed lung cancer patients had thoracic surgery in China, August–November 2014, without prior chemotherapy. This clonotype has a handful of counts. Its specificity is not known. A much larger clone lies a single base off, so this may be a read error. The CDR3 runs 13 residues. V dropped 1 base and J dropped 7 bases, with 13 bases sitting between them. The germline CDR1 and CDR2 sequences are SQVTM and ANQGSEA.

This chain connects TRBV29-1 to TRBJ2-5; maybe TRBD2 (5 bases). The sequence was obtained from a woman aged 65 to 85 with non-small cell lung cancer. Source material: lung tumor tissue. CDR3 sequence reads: CSVEGVGVATQYF. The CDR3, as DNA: TGCAGCGTTGAAGGGGTCGGGGTCGCGACCCAGTACTTC.